This is a list of T cell receptor beta chains from one sample in a study of T cells in Graves' hyperthyroidism and ophthalmopathy. TCRdb redid the calling of the multiplex PCR reads with MiXCR, one entry per CDR3 protein. The sample yields hundreds of thousands of distinct CDR3 sequences, roughly 40% seen once. Sequencing input: blood. These receptor sequences come from a man between 18 and 29 years old with Graves' hyperthyroidism. Each CDR3 is given with its conserved first and last residue.

v_gene: TRBV12-5
CDR3aa: CASGSTDRVDGYTF

v_gene: TRBV20-1
CDR3aa: CSARMRGGDLETQYF

v_gene: TRBV25-1
CDR3aa: CASSEWGLDEQFF

v_gene: TRBV10-3
CDR3aa: CASSIGGGNEKLFF

v_gene: TRBV19
CDR3aa: CASRSGGATETQYF

v_gene: TRBV15
CDR3aa: CATSRELEKLFF

v_gene: TRBV13
CDR3aa: CASSLGGPNEQFF

v_gene: TRBV9
CDR3aa: CASSEGTAWPGELFF

v_gene: TRBV14
CDR3aa: CASSQGLGGYQQYF

v_gene: TRBV6-1
CDR3aa: CASSERWDRGTDEQYF

v_gene: TRBV9
CDR3aa: CASSETGTDAESFF

v_gene: TRBV7-2
CDR3aa: CASSSGLHTGELFF

v_gene: TRBV7-2
CDR3aa: CASSLVRLNTGELFF

v_gene: TRBV6-1
CDR3aa: CASSEGYSYEQYF

v_gene: TRBV28
CDR3aa: CATKSSGEQNF

v_gene: TRBV6-5
CDR3aa: CASTATTNTEAFF

v_gene: TRBV20-1
CDR3aa: CSAKAQETQYF

v_gene: TRBV2
CDR3aa: CASRVNREGVSYEQYF

v_gene: TRBV9
CDR3aa: CASSEAGQGVNQPQHF

v_gene: TRBV10-2
CDR3aa: CASRGTSETGPGDEQYF

v_gene: TRBV9
CDR3aa: CASSVGQNNQPQHF

v_gene: TRBV29-1
CDR3aa: CSVEGGQQETQYF

v_gene: TRBV7-6
CDR3aa: CASSLSSGSYETQYF

v_gene: TRBV5-1
CDR3aa: CASRDRARANEKLFF

v_gene: TRBV10-3
CDR3aa: CAIRGGFEQYF

v_gene: TRBV20-1
CDR3aa: CSAYDSAFPTYEQYF

v_gene: TRBV2
CDR3aa: CASSRDSNYGYTIYF